This is a list of T cell receptor beta chains from one sample in a study of memory CD4+ T cells and cytomegalovirus serostatus. Sequenced by immunoSEQ multiplex PCR; TCRdb stores in-frame clones only, minus some. The sample lists more than 45,000 clones, roughly four fifths occurring once. The sample taken for sequencing was memory CD4+ T cells from blood. The source is an adult in good health and CMV-seronegative. CDR3s include the opening cysteine and the closing phenylalanine or tryptophan. Each record gives: CDR3 protein, CDR3 DNA, D gene, J gene, V gene, clone size. A D gene is named only where the DNA matches it firmly. The listing skips clone size in some rows; elsewhere it reads once, few, many or a size class.

CDR3: CASNSNNYGYTF
DNA: TGTGCCAGCAACTCAAATAACTATGGCTACACCTTC
D: NA
J: TRBJ1-2
V: TRBV28
size: NA

CDR3: CASSSIGGGAVDEQFF
DNA: TGTGCCAGCAGTTCGATTGGCGGGGGGGCGGTAGATGAGCAGTTCTTC
D: TRBD2
J: TRBJ2-1
V: TRBV6-5
size: NA

CDR3: CASSPPFGGGAVNEQFF
DNA: TGTGCCAGCAGCCCCCCATTTGGCGGGGGGGCAGTTAATGAGCAGTTCTTC
D: TRBD2
J: TRBJ2-1
V: TRBV7-9
size: once

CDR3: CASSLFRGETYEQYF
DNA: TGTGCCAGCAGTTTATTCCGGGGGGAGACCTACGAGCAGTACTTC
D: TRBD2
J: TRBJ2-7
V: TRBV28
size: NA

CDR3: CASGAGGRETQYF
DNA: TGTGCCAGCGGAGCGGGGGGGCGAGAGACCCAGTACTTC
D: TRBD2
J: TRBJ2-5
V: TRBV2
size: few

CDR3: CASSWTTRKETQYF
DNA: TGCGCCAGCAGCTGGACTACCCGAAAAGAGACCCAGTACTTC
D: NA
J: TRBJ2-5
V: TRBV5-1
size: NA

CDR3: CAWSVRGQGPLGNSPLHF
DNA: TGTGCCTGGAGTGTGAGGGGACAGGGACCGCTGGGGAATTCACCCCTCCACTTT
D: TRBD1
J: TRBJ1-6
V: TRBV30
size: NA

CDR3: CASSPGQDNYGYTF
DNA: TGTGCCAGCAGCCCAGGACAGGATAACTATGGCTACACCTTC
D: TRBD1
J: TRBJ1-2
V: TRBV5-4
size: NA

CDR3: CASSKGTNEKLFF
DNA: TGTGCCAGTAGTAAGGGTACTAATGAAAAACTGTTTTTT
D: NA
J: TRBJ1-4
V: TRBV19
size: NA

CDR3: CASSLGLGMDTEAFF
DNA: TGCGCCAGCAGCTTGGGGCTGGGGATGGACACTGAAGCTTTCTTT
D: NA
J: TRBJ1-1
V: TRBV5-1
size: few

CDR3: CASSFQGEKSFF
DNA: TGTGCCAGCAGCTTTCAGGGGGAAAAATCTTTCTTT
D: TRBD1
J: TRBJ1-1
V: TRBV7-2
size: NA

CDR3: CASSLGLRGTGELFF
DNA: TGTGCCAGCAGCTTGGGACTGCGGGGGACCGGGGAGCTGTTTTTT
D: TRBD2
J: TRBJ2-2
V: TRBV5-6
size: NA

CDR3: CASSLTLADTQYF
DNA: TGTGCCAGCAGCTTGACCCTAGCAGATACGCAGTATTTT
D: NA
J: TRBJ2-3
V: TRBV7-2
size: NA

CDR3: CASSQVGKVSGGNQPQHF
DNA: TGCGCCAGCAGCCAAGTTGGGAAGGTCAGCGGGGGCAATCAGCCCCAGCATTTT
D: NA
J: TRBJ1-5
V: TRBV4-1
size: NA

CDR3: CASSLGTQETQYF
DNA: TGTGCCAGCTCACTCGGGACTCAAGAGACCCAGTACTTC
D: NA
J: TRBJ2-5
V: TRBV18
size: once

CDR3: CASSPIRLGDSNEKLFF
DNA: TGTGCCAGCTCACCAATTAGGCTTGGGGACAGCAATGAAAAACTGTTTTTT
D: TRBD1
J: TRBJ1-4
V: TRBV18
size: NA

CDR3: CASSEGHGTQYF
DNA: TGTGCCAGCAGTGAAGGTCACGGGACACAGTACTTC
D: NA
J: TRBJ2-7
V: TRBV6-1
size: NA

CDR3: CASSSGTNTGELFF
DNA: TGTGCCAGCAGTTCCGGGACTAACACCGGGGAGCTGTTTTTT
D: NA
J: TRBJ2-2
V: TRBV28
size: NA

CDR3: CASSLAPGAQETQYF
DNA: TGTGCCAGCAGCTTGGCGCCGGGAGCCCAAGAGACCCAGTACTTC
D: NA
J: TRBJ2-5
V: TRBV5-4
size: once

CDR3: CASSLEGQPYNEQFF
DNA: TGCGCCAGCAGCTTGGAGGGACAGCCCTACAATGAGCAGTTCTTC
D: TRBD1
J: TRBJ2-1
V: TRBV5-1
size: few

CDR3: CASSLGVLAGGYNEQFF
DNA: TGTGCCAGCAGCTTAGGCGTCCTAGCGGGGGGTTACAATGAGCAGTTCTTC
D: TRBD2
J: TRBJ2-1
V: TRBV11-2
size: few

CDR3: CASSPIYGQRQFF
DNA: TGTGCCAGTAGTCCAATATACGGACAGCGACAGTTCTTC
D: NA
J: TRBJ2-1
V: TRBV19
size: NA

CDR3: CASRVQSRDVDTF
DNA: TGTGCCAGCAGGGTTCAAAGCCGGGACGTTGACACCTTC
D: NA
J: TRBJ1-2
V: TRBV2
size: few

CDR3: CASFRETDRPLHF
DNA: TGTGCCAGCTTCCGGGAAACCGATAGACCCCTCCACTTT
D: NA
J: TRBJ1-6
V: TRBV2
size: NA

CDR3: CASSQDGAREKLFF
DNA: TGCGCCAGCAGCCAAGATGGCGCGAGGGAAAAACTGTTTTTT
D: NA
J: TRBJ1-4
V: TRBV4-1
size: NA

CDR3: CASSYTGSADTQYF
DNA: TGTGCCAGCAGCTACACAGGGTCGGCAGATACGCAGTATTTT
D: NA
J: TRBJ2-3
V: TRBV5-8
size: NA

CDR3: CASSRQGEGYNEQFF
DNA: TGTGCCAGCAGCCGACAGGGTGAGGGTTACAATGAGCAGTTCTTC
D: TRBD1
J: TRBJ2-1
V: TRBV16
size: NA

CDR3: CASSSQVLLQGGYGYTF
DNA: TGTGCCAGCAGCTCCCAGGTTTTATTGCAAGGGGGTTATGGCTACACCTTC
D: NA
J: TRBJ1-2
V: TRBV9
size: few

CDR3: CASSPQLEVGELFF
DNA: TGTGCCAGCAGCCCCCAACTAGAGGTAGGGGAGCTGTTTTTT
D: NA
J: TRBJ2-2
V: TRBV5-4
size: NA

CDR3: CASQTDCYNSPLHF
DNA: TGTGCCAGTCAGACGGACTGCTATAATTCACCCCTCCACTTT
D: NA
J: TRBJ1-6
V: TRBV21-1
size: NA

CDR3: CASSDRFNTGELFF
DNA: TGTGCCAGCAGCGACAGATTCAACACCGGGGAGCTGTTTTTT
D: NA
J: TRBJ2-2
V: TRBV9
size: NA

CDR3: CASSFSQGGQPQHF
DNA: TGTGCCAGCAGTTTCTCGCAGGGTGGTCAGCCCCAGCATTTT
D: NA
J: TRBJ1-5
V: TRBV28
size: few

CDR3: CASSARTGRRTSYNEQFF
DNA: TGTGCCAGTAGTGCCAGGACAGGGCGTAGGACCTCCTACAATGAGCAGTTCTTC
D: TRBD1
J: TRBJ2-1
V: TRBV19
size: once

CDR3: CAWSNGKGGEKLFF
DNA: TGTGCCTGGAGTAACGGGAAGGGAGGAGAAAAACTGTTTTTT
D: NA
J: TRBJ1-4
V: TRBV30
size: few

CDR3: CASSADRGYGYTF
DNA: TGTGCCAGCAGCGCGGACAGGGGCTATGGCTACACCTTC
D: TRBD1
J: TRBJ1-2
V: TRBV16
size: once

CDR3: CASSPQGGTRFFSPLHF
DNA: TGTGCCAGCAGTCCGCAGGGAGGGACTCGTTTTTTTTCACCCCTCCACTTT
D: NA
J: TRBJ1-6
V: TRBV7-2
size: NA

CDR3: CASSFDGAPNTEAFF
DNA: TGTGCCAGCAGTTTCGATGGGGCCCCAAACACTGAAGCTTTCTTT
D: NA
J: TRBJ1-1
V: TRBV27
size: NA

CDR3: CSVSADRGETQYF
DNA: TGCAGCGTTTCGGCCGACCGTGGTGAGACCCAGTACTTC
D: NA
J: TRBJ2-5
V: TRBV29-1
size: few

CDR3: CASSFGVTNTEAFF
DNA: TGCGCCAGCAGCTTTGGGGTTACGAACACTGAAGCTTTCTTT
D: NA
J: TRBJ1-1
V: TRBV5-1
size: NA

CDR3: CASSGLAGGYEQYF
DNA: TGTGCCAGTAGCGGACTAGCGGGGGGATACGAGCAGTACTTC
D: TRBD2
J: TRBJ2-7
V: TRBV19
size: NA

CDR3: CAISESLQVFYGYTF
DNA: TGTGCCATCAGTGAGAGCCTACAAGTATTCTATGGCTACACCTTC
D: NA
J: TRBJ1-2
V: TRBV10-3
size: NA

CDR3: CASSSPSGQRDTEAFF
DNA: TGTGCCAGCAGCTCCCCCTCGGGACAGAGGGACACTGAAGCTTTCTTT
D: TRBD1
J: TRBJ1-1
V: TRBV5-4
size: NA

CDR3: CASSLDAGPGTNYGYTF
DNA: TGTGCCAGCAGCTTAGACGCAGGACCCGGGACAAACTATGGCTACACCTTC
D: NA
J: TRBJ1-2
V: TRBV7-2
size: NA

CDR3: CSVVGGNLNTGELFF
DNA: TGCAGCGTTGTGGGAGGGAACCTGAACACCGGGGAGCTGTTTTTT
D: TRBD2
J: TRBJ2-2
V: TRBV29-1
size: NA

CDR3: CSVELTGFGEQYF
DNA: TGCAGCGTAGAGCTGACAGGGTTTGGGGAGCAGTACTTC
D: TRBD1
J: TRBJ2-7
V: TRBV29-1
size: NA

CDR3: CASSRRGQTKNTGELFF
DNA: TGTGCCAGCAGCCGAAGAGGACAGACCAAGAACACCGGGGAGCTGTTTTTT
D: NA
J: TRBJ2-2
V: TRBV21-1
size: NA

CDR3: CRVSGDYEQYF
DNA: TGCAGGGTCAGTGGGGACTACGAGCAGTACTTC
D: NA
J: TRBJ2-7
V: TRBV20-1
size: NA

CDR3: CASTRGGGLNTEAFF
DNA: TGTGCCAGTACCCGCGGAGGGGGCTTGAACACTGAAGCTTTCTTT
D: TRBD1
J: TRBJ1-1
V: TRBV19
size: medium-sized